The next 19 T cell receptor beta chains were all read from a single sample in a study of T-cell reconstitution after alpha-beta-depleted transplantation in children. Researchers prepared the TCRbeta library using unique molecular identifiers, the study reports. One entry per CDR3 protein, called by TCRdb with MiXCR from the PCR reads. The sample includes 500,000 to 750,000 distinct CDR3 sequences, over 10% seen only once; the top ten take approximately 2%. The material sequenced was PBMCs, mostly from graft donor cells, taken 360 days after TCRalphabeta/CD19-depleted stem cell transplant. Receptors were obtained from a male patient between 10 and 17 years old who had a stem cell transplant for acute myeloid leukemia, so the T cells may come from the graft donor.

This clonotype was recorded at least ten times. V usage is TRBV29-1 and J usage is TRBJ2-1, with D possibly matching TRBD1 (6 bases). Germline values: CDR1 SQVTM, CDR2 ANQGSEA. The CDR3 loop spans 14 amino acids. With 4 bases removed from V and 5 bases from J, the gap between germline ends came to 15 bases. The CDR3 reads CSVGAGALNNEQFF. The DNA for the CDR3 is TGCAGCGTTGGGGCAGGGGCACTAAACAATGAGCAGTTCTTC.

This clonotype was picked up many times. J is TRBJ2-1 and V is TRBV11-2; possibly TRBD1 for D (5 bases). The CDR3 sequence is 14 residues long. Trimming took 3 bases from V and 7 from J, leaving 13 bases between them. Germline assignment: CDR1 SGHAT and CDR2 FQNNGV. CDR3 DNA sequence: TGTGCCAGCAGCTTCCTGCAGGGTTGGAATGAGCAGTTCTTC. Protein product: CASSFLQGWNEQFF.

The rearrangement links TRBV14 to TRBJ2-7; no clear D. Germline V gene lookup returns CDR1 SGHDN and CDR2 FVKESK. CDR3 length: 13 amino acids. The ends were cut back, 4 bases at V and 2 bases at J, with 9 bases in the middle. The CDR3 DNA is TGTGCCAGCAGCCGTCATGGGGCCTACGAGCAGTACTTC. Protein: CASSRHGAYEQYF.

CDR3 residues: CASSPSDPSSEQYF. The DNA for the CDR3 is TGTGCCAGCAGTCCCTCGGACCCGTCTAGCGAGCAGTACTTC. The chain carries TRBV12-3 or TRBV12-4 and TRBJ2-7; no clear D. The germline V and J ends were trimmed by 5 bases and 6 bases, with 17 bases remaining between them. The CDR3 has 14 amino acids.

This clonotype was counted at least ten times. The chain links TRBV27 to TRBJ1-5; D perhaps matches TRBD1 (5 bases). Germline assignment: CDR1 MNHEY and CDR2 SMNVEV (reference sequence). The CDR3 contains 16 residues. The V end lost 6 bases, the J end lost 3 bases, and 18 bases lay between the germline ends. Written as DNA, the CDR3 is TGTGCCAGCAGCCAGAGCCAGGGACTTTACAATCAGCCCCAGCATTTT. It codes for CASSQSQGLYNQPQHF.

The rearrangement joins TRBV27 to TRBJ2-1; D not certain. The ends were cut back, 0 bases at V and 0 bases at J, with 12 bases in the middle. The CDR3 extends over 17 amino acids. Germline-derived CDR1 and CDR2 are MNHEY and SMNVEV (reference sequence). CDR3 coding DNA: TGTGCCAGCAGTTTATCGCCCTTTATTAGCTCCTACAATGAGCAGTTCTTC. The encoded protein is CASSLSPFISSYNEQFF.

The rearrangement uses TRBV6-2 or TRBV6-3 and TRBJ1-2; TRBD1 aligns across 8 bases. The V gene end was trimmed by 6 bases and the J gene end by 13 bases; junction bases not matched to a gene: 13. The V gene's germline CDR1 is MNHEY and CDR2 SVGEGT. The CDR3 contains 13 residues. CDR3 bases: TGTGCCAGCAGCCCTTCAGGGACAGGACGTTGCACCTTC. It translates to CASSPSGTGRCTF.

The gene calls are TRBV3-1 and TRBJ2-7, with 11 bases fitting TRBD2. Germline V CDR1 and CDR2: LGHDT, YNNKEL (reference sequence). This CDR3 is 15 amino acids long. V dropped 8 bases and J dropped 3; count of bases not matched to a gene: 9. The CDR3 sequence: CASGELAGVHYEQYF. CDR3 DNA: TGTGCCAGCGGGGAACTAGCGGGAGTTCACTACGAGCAGTACTTC.

This CDR3 is CASSPIDYNEQFF. In DNA form, the CDR3 reads TGTGCCAGCAGTCCGATAGATTACAATGAGCAGTTCTTC. The chain links TRBV27 to TRBJ2-1; D not resolved. V was trimmed by 5 bases and J by 4 bases, leaving 9 bases between them. The CDR3 sequence is 13 residues long. Germline V gene sequence: CDR1 MNHEY, CDR2 SMNVEV (reference sequence).

This clonotype was observed at least ten times. CDR3 sequence (DNA): TGTGCCAGCACGAACAGCGGGCCCTACAATGAGCAGTTCTTC. It encodes CASTNSGPYNEQFF. The chain uses TRBV2 and TRBJ2-1; tentatively, D is TRBD2 (6 bases). The CDR3 spans 14 residues. The V and J ends lost 7 bases and 2 bases respectively, with 12 bases between them. Germline lookup yields CDR1 SNHLY and CDR2 FYNNEI. The full variable domain, completed using reference TRBV2 and TRBJ2-1, is EPEVTQTPSHQVTQMGQEVILRCVPISNHLYFYWYRQILGQKVEFLVSFYNNEISEKSEIFDDQFSVERPDGSNFTLKIRSTKLEDSAMYFCASTNSGPYNEQFFGPGTRLTVL.

This clonotype showed up many times. The chain carries TRBV29-1 and TRBJ1-4, with unresolved D. The V gene's germline CDR1 is SQVTM and CDR2 ANQGSEA. The CDR3 covers 13 residues. Trimming cost V 2 bases and J 7 bases, with 11 bases left between them. In DNA, the CDR3 is TGCAGCGTTGAATCAGGATTCGGTGAAAAACTGTTTTTT. Its protein product is CSVESGFGEKLFF.

This clonotype showed up many times. No conserved phenylalanine or tryptophan is present at the end of the CDR3, so a read error is the likely explanation. The limits of the CDR3 on the DNA are not certain, so only TCRdb's listed CDR3 is given. The chain recombines TRBV29-1 with TRBJ2-7; whether TRBD1, the table's D call, matches the DNA was not checked. Looked up from germline, CDR1 is SQVTM and CDR2 is ANQGSEA. The CDR3 has 11 residues if both end residues are counted. The CDR3 here is CSVNPGGTGVL.

This clonotype was picked up a small number of times. The genes are TRBV3-1 and TRBJ2-1; TRBD1 matches at 8 bases. Trimming took 0 bases from V and 9 from J; bases not matched to a gene: 4. Germline values: CDR1 LGHDT, CDR2 YNNKEL (reference sequence). This CDR3 spans 14 amino acids. The CDR3 is CASSQDSRGREQFF. CDR3 nucleotide sequence: TGTGCCAGCAGCCAAGATTCCAGGGGGCGTGAGCAGTTCTTC.

At least ten counts were recorded for this clonotype. The chain has TRBV7-9 and TRBJ2-7, with 7 bases that match TRBD1. The CDR3 has 15 residues. V shed 3 bases and J 6 bases; nucleotides not matched to a gene: 11. Germline CDR1 SEHNR, CDR2 FQNEAQ (reference sequence). CDR3 sequence: CASSFLTGRMAEQYF. The CDR3 nucleotides are TGTGCCAGCAGCTTCCTGACAGGGCGCATGGCCGAGCAGTACTTC.

This clonotype was counted a few times. The chain couples TRBV6-2 or TRBV6-3 to TRBJ2-7; 9 bases line up with TRBD2. The trim removed 2 bases at V and 0 bases at J, leaving 8 bases unmatched. Germline CDR1 and CDR2: MNHEY and SVGEGT. The CDR3 extends over 17 amino acids. CDR3 nucleotide sequence: TGTGCCAGCAGTTACGAAACTAGCGGGCTACACTCCTACGAGCAGTACTTC. This codes for CASSYETSGLHSYEQYF.

This clonotype was counted at least ten times. This chain connects TRBV29-1 to TRBJ2-3, with D tentatively TRBD2 (5 bases). The CDR3 loop spans 13 amino acids. V lost 7 bases and J 10 bases, leaving 21 bases between the germline ends. Germline V gene sequence: CDR1 SQVTM, CDR2 ANQGSEA. The CDR3 bases are TGCAGCGGCCGAGACGGCGGGCCTCCTTCGCAGTATTTT. Translating gives CSGRDGGPPSQYF.

Only a few counts were recorded for this clonotype. The chain recombines TRBV6-2 or TRBV6-3 with TRBJ2-7; 8 positions match TRBD2. Germline V gene sequence: CDR1 MNHEY, CDR2 SVGEGT. This CDR3 comprises 14 residues. V gave up 6 bases and J gave up 4 bases; unmatched junction bases: 8. This CDR3 reads CASRGRLANYEQYF. The DNA of the CDR3 is TGTGCCAGCAGAGGGCGACTAGCGAATTACGAGCAGTACTTC.

The chain uses TRBV6-2 or TRBV6-3 and TRBJ2-1; 11 bases agree with TRBD2. Germline trimming cut 6 bases from V and 7 bases from J; bases unmatched to any gene: 17. Germline CDR1 and CDR2: MNHEY and SVGEGT. The CDR3 contains 18 residues. CDR3 residues: CASRPLAGAGEVSNEQFF. The CDR3 DNA follows: TGTGCCAGCAGACCACTAGCGGGAGCGGGGGAGGTCTCGAATGAGCAGTTCTTC.

V gene TRBV4-2 combines with J gene TRBJ2-3; possibly TRBD1 for D (5 bases). CDR1 is LGHNA, CDR2 YNFKEQ, per germline. V gave up 7 bases and J gave up 1 base, with 12 bases separating them. The CDR3 runs to 14 residues. The CDR3 sequence: CASNQGFGTDTQYF. CDR3 in DNA: TGTGCCAGCAACCAGGGATTCGGCACAGATACGCAGTATTTT.